This passage covers 9 T cell receptor beta chains from one sample sequenced in a study of vaccination effects on CD4 cells after COVID-19. Libraries were prepared by immunoSEQ multiplex PCR; TCRdb keeps only in-frame clonotypes and omits some of them. The repertoire includes 15,000 to 20,000 clones, less than 85% of them detected once, and 15% to 25% sits in the top ten. Expansion of antigen-specific CD4+ T cells with viral peptide pools was carried out by the ViraFEST assay before sequencing. With roughly 10 days of culture completed, CD4+ T cells were isolated. PCR-confirmed SARS-CoV-2 infection occurred in the person between March and December 2020. Vaccination of participants consisted of two doses of either the BNT162b2 or mRNA-1273 vaccine. These TCRs are of unknown antigen specificity. The specimen was CD4+ T cells from PBMCs cultured with SARS-CoV-2 spike peptides, collected after COVID-19 vaccination. These receptors were taken from a human donor who had a prior SARS-CoV-2 infection.

The chain combines TRBV14 with TRBJ2-1, with unresolved D. CDR1 and CDR2 (germline): SGHDN, FVKESK. This CDR3 contains 12 residues. Trimming cost V 0 bases and J 8 bases, with 5 bases left between them. CDR3 sequence (DNA): TGTGCCAGCAGCCAAGAAAAGGATGAGCAGTTCTTC. This gives the protein CASSQEKDEQFF.

The chain employs TRBV25-1 and TRBJ2-7; perhaps TRBD1 as D (6 bases). The V gene lost 6 bases and the J gene lost 3 bases, with 12 bases spanning the gap. The CDR3 is 13 amino acids. The germline V gene encodes CDR1 MGHDK and CDR2 SYGVNS. The CDR3 bases are TGTGCCAGCAGCGGACAGTGGAACTACGAGCAGTACTTC. This translates into CASSGQWNYEQYF.

This chain uses TRBV10-3 with TRBJ1-1; TRBD1 might be the D (6 bases). Per the germline V gene, CDR1 is ENHRY and CDR2 is SYGVKD. The CDR3 loop spans 13 amino acids. The V gene lost 10 bases and the J gene lost 4 bases, with 16 bases spanning the gap. Here the CDR3 reads CATTAGGRTEAFF. In DNA, the CDR3 is TGTGCCACAACCGCGGGGGGGCGCACTGAAGCTTTCTTT.

The chain uses TRBV7-2 and TRBJ2-1; D possibly corresponds to TRBD2 (6 bases). Germline assignment: CDR1 SGHTA and CDR2 FQGNSA. CDR3 length: 15 residues. V lost 4 bases and J lost 2, with 12 bases in between. The CDR3 bases are TGTGCCAGCAGCTCGACGGGAGTGGCCTACAATGAGCAGTTCTTC. This gives the protein CASSSTGVAYNEQFF.

The rearrangement uses TRBV18 and TRBJ1-3, with D hard to call. Germline V gives CDR1 KGHSH, CDR2 LQKENI. The CDR3 sequence is 16 residues long. Trimming took 3 bases from V and 0 from J, leaving 12 bases between them. The CDR3 region is CASSPLPESSGNTIYF. The CDR3 DNA reads as TGTGCCAGCTCACCTCTTCCAGAGAGCTCTGGAAACACCATATATTTT.

The genes are TRBV9 and TRBJ1-5; D is possibly TRBD1 (5 bases). From germline, CDR1 is SGDLS and CDR2 YYNGEE. V lost 3 bases and J 1 base, leaving 38 bases between the germline ends. The CDR3 loop spans 24 amino acids. Here the CDR3 DNA reads TGTGCCAGCAGCGACTCAGATGAAATAGTGGGGCGACCGGTTTATCCGGAAAGCAATCAGCCCCAGCATTTT. Translated, it gives CASSDSDEIVGRPVYPESNQPQHF.

The chain's CDR3 is CSASIGSGNTIYF. The CDR3 region has the DNA TGCAGTGCTAGTATAGGCTCTGGAAACACCATATATTTT. The chain links TRBV20-1 to TRBJ1-3; D is unclear. In germline, CDR1 is DFQATT, CDR2 SNEGSKA (reference sequence). V was trimmed by 3 bases and J by 0 bases, leaving 6 bases between them. CDR3 length: 13 residues.

Relative to its sample, this clone is medium-sized. This sequence joins TRBV5-8 and TRBJ1-5, with TRBD1 identical over 8 bases. The V segment lost 0 bases and the J segment 5 bases; nucleotides outside the gene matches: 4. The CDR3 consists of 15 residues. From germline, CDR1 is SGHTS and CDR2 YDEGEE. DNA of the CDR3: TGTGCCAGCAGCTTGGGACAGGGGCGTTATCAGCCCCAGCATTTT. This gives the protein CASSLGQGRYQPQHF.

CDR3 in DNA: TGTGCCAGCAGCCGCCGGGGAGCTAACTATGGCTACACCTTC. Its translation is CASSRRGANYGYTF. The chain has TRBV7-2 and TRBJ1-2, with no clear D. The CDR3 spans 14 residues. V lost 5 bases and J 0 bases, leaving 10 bases between the germline ends. Germline CDR1 is SGHTA and CDR2 is FQGNSA.